The TCR beta chain described here comes from a study of vaccination effects on CD4 cells after COVID-19. The protocol was immunoSEQ multiplex PCR, while the TCRdb copy is restricted to in-frame clones and leaves out a portion. The sample records approximately 65,000 clones, 74% being singletons. ViraFEST used viral peptide pools to expand antigen-specific CD4+ T cells before sequencing. Once cultured for about 9 days, the cells underwent separation to obtain CD4+ T cells. Every participant took two doses of the BNT162b2 or mRNA-1273 vaccine. The CDR3 has 13 amino acids. The germline gives CDR1 KGHSH, CDR2 LQKENI. Trimming pared 3 bases from V and 4 bases from J, leaving 9 bases between. Note on this clone: The antigen remains undetermined.

The chain combines TRBV18 with TRBJ1-1; no reliable D call. Source: CD4+ T cells from PBMCs cultured with HCoV-229E spike peptides, taken after COVID-19 vaccination. The receptor comes from a human donor who received a COVID-19 vaccine. The CDR3 DNA reads TGTGCCAGCTCACCGGCAGGCAGCACTGAAGCTTTCTTT. Its protein is CASSPAGSTEAFF.